This T cell receptor beta chain was found in a study of human T cells and chemical hapten exposure (dated by TCRdb to about 2021). Context from the whole study: For sensitization, 2% DPC in acetone was applied to a 2 cm by 2 cm area of upper inner arm skin. Throughout the study period of about 25 weeks, patients also received therapeutic DPC doses to the scalp every week. Most of the patients in the cohort were female, and the cohort covered alopecia areata with under or over 50% scalp involvement, alopecia totalis and alopecia universalis. Twenty-nine alopecia patients gave blood for TCR sequencing at one to four time points (pre-sensitization, 2, 6 and 24 weeks). Blood samples were taken from patients before sensitization (week 0) and then at 2, 6 and about 24 weeks after DPC sensitization. Patch testing was performed on the upper back with Finn chambers containing 0.01% DPC, and the patch tests were scored after 6 days according to International Contact Dermatitis Research Group standards. Libraries were combined into a pool for sequencing, and differences in TCR yield between samples came mainly from small differences in library volumes within the pool. The study tracked peripheral blood TCR repertoire changes in vivo during primary and secondary sensitization to the hapten diphenylcyclopropenone (DPC) in alopecia patients. Results the study describes overall, beyond this receptor: Alopecia, a presumed autoimmune disease, was present in all patients, so the immune response of the patients might differ from that of healthy individuals. A positive correlation was found between the number of PT1 expanded TCRs and patch test score, with significance reached at thresholds 8, 16 and 32 but not 4. Significantly more large CDR3 similarity clusters were formed by expanded TCRs than by pre-sensitization or healthy control sets, consistent with antigen-driven responses. After repeated subsampling, changes were observed in the strength of the expansion versus patch-test correlation and in the threshold at which the correlation became significant. DPC sensitization did not change the number of TCRs with a frequency above 1 in 1000, and there was no evidence of changes in global repertoire structure.

Sequences MNHEY (CDR1) and SVGAGI (CDR2) are obtained from the germline V gene. The CDR3 contains 11 residues, cysteine and phenylalanine counted. Only the CDR3 DNA stays, 33 bases, in frame from base 1. V was cut back by 4 bases and J by 10 bases, leaving a gap of 10 bases between them. Concerning this clonotype itself: Its antigen is still unknown. No much larger clonotype is one base removed from it; base qualities were not supplied.

The time point label for this specimen denotes: pre-sensitization, week 0. The meaning of the sample's treatment or condition label: therapeutic diphenylcyclopropenone sensitization with weekly scalp DPC. At each patch-test visit, blood was drawn before the patch test was applied. Eligible patients were aged 18 to 70, diagnosed with alopecia, deemed suitable for DPC therapy, and excluded if pregnant. Total RNA was extracted from unfractionated whole blood collected in Tempus Blood RNA tubes. The library was made by RACE. The sequencer listed for this sample is NextSeq 500. During library preparation, unique molecular identifiers were attached to individual cDNA molecules so that TCRs could be counted quantitatively and reproducibly. For every blood RNA sample, sequencing covered both the TCR alpha and TCR beta chains. The original pipeline was this. The median number of TCRs per sample was 95,638, ranging from about 20,000 to 700,000. V, J and CDR3 annotation of the TCR reads was performed with the Decombinator software suite. For PS versus PT1 abundance plots, all samples were subsampled to the same number of TCRs (28,000). TCRs were defined as expanded if absent before sensitization and observed at least eight times at the 2-week time point. TCRdb reprocessing: public reads trimmed at Q25 with fastp, clones called with MiXCR, in-frame beta chains kept. Under each unique CDR3 protein, matching rows form one entry showing the most common genes and DNA. The V and J calls, along with clone size, are taken from TCRdb and not from the paper's own processing. Within this sample are about 290,000 distinct CDR3 sequences, with 7.5% to 8% of them counted one time only. 1.2% of the sample goes to the ten largest clones.

The sequencing used whole blood, collected in connection with sensitization to the hapten diphenylcyclopropenone (DPC). The source of this sequence is a man younger than 35 with alopecia areata. Some clones in this sample may be carry-over from other donors' samples. The receptor chain draws on TRBV6-5 and TRBJ1-2; the D gene cannot be resolved reliably. The CDR3 corresponds to CASSSRTSYTF. The DNA sequence is TGTGCCAGCAGTTCTAGGACGTCCTACACCTTC.